Below, 20 T cell receptor beta chains from the same sample are listed, as sequenced in a study of response to subunit inactivated influenza vaccine. Each CDR3 protein gets one entry after TCRdb re-called the RT-PCR reads with MiXCR. The table includes 450,000 to 550,000 distinct CDR3 sequences, roughly 25% detected once. The source was CD4+ T cells sorted from PBMCs, collected about 5 days after vaccination. The source of these receptors is a middle-aged man who received an inactivated influenza vaccine.

The chain uses TRBV20-1 and TRBJ1-4, with D tentatively TRBD1 (5 bases). The V and J ends lost 7 bases and 7 bases respectively, with 19 bases between them. Germline V gene sequence: CDR1 DFQATT, CDR2 SNEGSKA (reference sequence). This CDR3 spans 14 amino acids. CDR3 amino acids: CSVPLAGRGEKLFF. The CDR3, as DNA: TGCAGTGTTCCCCTGGCAGGGAGGGGTGAAAAACTGTTTTTT.

This sequence joins TRBV6-1 and TRBJ1-2; 7 bases match TRBD1. V shed 5 bases, J shed 9 bases, and the junction held 9 bases outside the gene matches. The CDR3 has 13 amino acids. Germline CDR1 and CDR2: MNHNS and SASEGT. CDR3 in amino acids: CASSRRDSRRYTF. CDR3 DNA sequence: TGTGCCAGCAGTCGCCGGGACAGCCGTCGCTACACCTTC.

This clonotype appeared a few times. This chain links TRBV20-1 with TRBJ2-3; 8 bases line up with TRBD2. This CDR3 is 14 amino acids long. J lost 1 base, V lost 6 bases, and 6 bases had no gene match. CDR1 is DFQATT, CDR2 SNEGSKA, per germline (reference sequence). The CDR3 here is CSAREAGGTDTQYF. CDR3 nucleotide sequence: TGCAGTGCACGGGAAGCGGGGGGCACAGATACGCAGTATTTT.

This chain links TRBV7-6 with TRBJ2-2; D is possibly TRBD1 (6 bases). Germline V gene data show CDR1 as SGHVS and CDR2 as FNYEAQ. V was pared by 3 bases and J by 5 bases, with 13 bases between. The CDR3 extends over 15 amino acids. CDR3 nucleotides: TGTGCCAGCAGCTTTAATACACAGGGAACCGGGGAGCTGTTTTTT. Amino acid sequence: CASSFNTQGTGELFF.

This clonotype was recorded a few times. V usage is TRBV3-1 and J usage is TRBJ2-7, with 8 positions matching TRBD1. Germline loops: CDR1 LGHDT, CDR2 YNNKEL (reference sequence). This CDR3 is built from 15 residues. The J segment lost 6 bases and the V segment lost 1 base, leaving 8 bases of the junction unmatched. The CDR3 sequence is CASSQGWDRPSEQYF. CDR3 sequence (DNA): TGTGCCAGCAGCCAAGGTTGGGACAGGCCTTCCGAGCAGTACTTC.

There are many counts of this clonotype. This chain links TRBV5-6 with TRBJ1-1, with unresolved D. CDR3 length: 15 amino acids. V lost 1 base and J 6 bases, leaving 16 bases between the germline ends. The germline V gene has CDR1 SGHDT and CDR2 YYEEEE. CDR3 region: CASSLRSPGIPEAFF. The CDR3 DNA is TGTGCCAGCAGCTTGAGGTCCCCCGGAATACCTGAAGCTTTCTTT. Full variable domain (missing parts from reference TRBV5-6 and TRBJ1-1): DAGVTQSPTHLIKTRGQQVTLRCSPKSGHDTVSWYQQALGQGPQFIFQYYEEEERQRGNFPDRFSGHQFPNYSSELNVNALLLGDSALYLCASSLRSPGIPEAFFGQGTRLTVV.

This clonotype was seen a few times. The chain carries TRBV6-2 or TRBV6-3 and TRBJ2-2; either TRBD1 or TRBD2 may supply D (5 bases each). V was clipped by 6 bases and J by 1 base, with 15 bases between them. This CDR3 is built from 16 residues. Germline-derived CDR1 and CDR2 are MNHEY and SVGEGT. CDR3 amino acids: CASRRGAGLNTGELFF. CDR3 bases: TGTGCCAGCAGGAGGGGAGCAGGGTTGAACACCGGGGAGCTGTTTTTT.

The CDR3 bases are TGTGCCAGCAGCCAAGATTGGGACAGACCCACAGATACGCAGTATTTT. Protein product: CASSQDWDRPTDTQYF. The chain has TRBV14 and TRBJ2-3; 7 bases line up with TRBD1. Germline CDR1 SGHDN, CDR2 FVKESK. V lost 0 bases to trimming and J lost 2 bases; unmatched junction nucleotides: 5. The CDR3 length is 16 residues.

The chain carries TRBV20-1 and TRBJ2-3; perhaps D is TRBD1 or TRBD2 (6 bases each). Trimming took 2 bases from V and 2 from J, leaving 20 bases between them. Germline V gene data show CDR1 as DFQATT and CDR2 as SNEGSKA (reference sequence). CDR3 length: 17 amino acids. DNA of the CDR3: TGCAGTGCTAGACCGGGGGCCCGGCACGGATTCACAGATACGCAGTATTTT. Its translation: CSARPGARHGFTDTQYF.

Only a few counts were recorded for this clonotype. The chain carries TRBV4-2 and TRBJ1-3; no definite D call. Trimming stripped 0 bases from V and 4 bases from J, with 13 bases between. CDR1 LGHNA and CDR2 YNFKEQ come from the germline V gene. This CDR3 has 16 residues. CDR3 amino acids: CASSQDFAEEGNTIYF. CDR3 bases: TGTGCCAGCAGCCAAGATTTTGCAGAGGAAGGAAACACCATATATTTT.

This clonotype appeared a few times. This sequence joins TRBV7-9 and TRBJ2-3, with 7 nucleotides matching TRBD1. The CDR3 consists of 16 residues. The J segment lost 3 bases and the V segment lost 2 bases, leaving 8 bases of the junction unmatched. CDR1 and CDR2 (germline): SEHNR, FQNEAQ (reference sequence). The CDR3 is CASSLFLTGRTDTQYF. In nucleotides, the CDR3 is TGTGCCAGCAGCTTATTTTTGACAGGGCGGACAGATACGCAGTATTTT. Supplemented by reference TRBV7-9 and TRBJ2-3, the full variable domain reads DTGVSQNPRHKITKRGQNVTFRCDPISEHNRLYWYRQTLGQGPEFLTYFQNEAQLEKSRLLSDRFSAERPKGSFSTLEIQRTEQGDSAMYLCASSLFLTGRTDTQYFGPGTRLTVL.

This clonotype was detected a few times. The gene calls are TRBV5-1 and TRBJ2-2; no clear D gene. This CDR3 has 15 amino acids. Deletions cut 4 bases from V and 0 bases from J, with 10 bases between. Germline V gene data show CDR1 as SGHRS and CDR2 as YFSETQ. The CDR3 region has the DNA TGCGCCAGCAGCCGGCGTGGGACGAACACCGGGGAGCTGTTTTTT. Translating gives CASSRRGTNTGELFF.

The chain links TRBV20-1 to TRBJ2-1; 9 nucleotides agree with TRBD2. The CDR3 has 15 amino acids. In germline, CDR1 is DFQATT, CDR2 SNEGSKA (reference sequence). V was pared by 5 bases and J by 3 bases, with 8 bases of the junction left unmatched. The CDR3 protein is CSACKGLAVYNEQFF. Here the CDR3 DNA reads TGCAGTGCTTGCAAGGGACTAGCCGTCTACAATGAGCAGTTCTTC.

This clonotype was detected a few times. The V call is TRBV7-2, the J call TRBJ2-1; the match to TRBD1 covers 7 bases. This CDR3 spans 15 amino acids. Germline V gives CDR1 SGHTA, CDR2 FQGNSA. V gave up 0 bases and J gave up 3 bases; unmatched junction bases: 2. The CDR3 sequence: CASSLAPGGYNEQFF. The CDR3 DNA sequence: TGTGCCAGCAGCTTAGCCCCAGGGGGCTACAATGAGCAGTTCTTC. The whole variable domain, remainder taken from reference TRBV7-2 and TRBJ2-1, is GAGVSQSPSNKVTEKGKDVELRCDPISGHTALYWYRQSLGQGLEFLIYFQGNSAPDKSGLPSDRFSAERTGGSVSTLTIQRTQQEDSAVYLCASSLAPGGYNEQFFGPGTRLTVL.

This chain joins TRBV6-1 and TRBJ2-7, with D possibly being TRBD2 (6 bases). With 6 bases removed from V and 0 bases from J, the gap between germline ends came to 18 bases. The CDR3 is 16 amino acids. Germline V lookup: CDR1 MNHNS, CDR2 SASEGT. CDR3 residues: CASSENSGWSSYEQYF. The CDR3 DNA reads as TGTGCCAGCAGCGAAAACAGCGGGTGGAGCTCCTACGAGCAGTACTTC.

This clonotype has only a few counts. The chain is built from TRBV6-5 and TRBJ1-5; D gene unclear. CDR3 length equals 13 residues. Germline V CDR1 and CDR2: MNHEY, SVGAGI. V lost 4 bases to trimming and J lost 5 bases, with 9 bases between them. The CDR3 region has the DNA TGTGCCAGCAGTTGGACGGTGGATCAGCCCCAGCATTTT. This translates into CASSWTVDQPQHF.

The DNA of the CDR3 is TGTGCCAGCAGCTTATTCCGCGGGAGTGGAGAGACCCAGTACTTC. Its protein product is CASSLFRGSGETQYF. V and J are TRBV7-2 and TRBJ2-5; 7 bases agree with TRBD2. CDR3 length: 15 residues. With 2 bases clipped from V and 4 bases from J, the junction kept 7 bases outside the gene matches. Germline V gene lookup returns CDR1 SGHTA and CDR2 FQGNSA.

The chain couples TRBV14 to TRBJ2-7; 10 positions match TRBD1. V lost 2 bases, J lost 0 bases, and 4 bases stayed unmatched. Per germline, CDR1 SGHDN and CDR2 FVKESK. This CDR3 region has 16 residues. The CDR3 DNA is TGTGCCAGCAGCCAACCGGGACAGGGGAGCTCCTACGAGCAGTACTTC. This encodes CASSQPGQGSSYEQYF.

This sequence joins TRBV23-1 and TRBJ2-3; D may be TRBD2 (6 bases). TRBV23-1 is filed as an ORF, its function uncertain. V was clipped by 3 bases and J by 4 bases, with 14 bases between them. This CDR3 is built from 15 residues. The CDR3 region has the DNA TGCGCCAGCAGTCATCGGGGGTTGAGGGCAGATACGCAGTATTTT. Its translation is CASSHRGLRADTQYF.

This chain links TRBV20-1 with TRBJ2-2, with 11 bases aligning to TRBD2. From germline, CDR1 is DFQATT and CDR2 SNEGSKA (reference sequence). V lost 6 bases and J lost 6; bases outside the gene matches: 12. The CDR3 is 16 amino acids. The CDR3 loop reads CSARRGLAGGPGELFF. The CDR3 bases are TGCAGTGCCCGTCGTGGTCTAGCGGGAGGACCCGGGGAGCTGTTTTTT.